Listed below are T cell receptor beta chains from one sample, sequenced in a study of blood T cell repertoires in COVID-19. Generated by immunoSEQ multiplex PCR, the TCRdb table keeps only in-frame clones and is missing some. The data contain roughly 200,000 clones, 86% of them singletons. The sequenced material came from PBMCs or T cells enriched from blood (not recorded which). Receptor source: a woman aged 40 to 49 with acute COVID-19. The conserved cysteine and the conserved F or W are not part of the CDR3 here. The order of the fields is J gene, V gene, CDR3 length, CDR3 protein.

J: TRBJ1-1; V: TRBV20-1; length: 9; CDR3: SASISGEAF
J: TRBJ2-7; V: TRBV6-6; length: 13; CDR3: AVRGALTGGYEQY
J: TRBJ1-1; V: TRBV12-3/TRBV12-4; length: 11; CDR3: ASSTDRDTEAF
J: TRBJ2-7; V: TRBV3-1/TRBV3-2; length: 13; CDR3: ASSQTTGAPYEQY
J: TRBJ1-5; V: TRBV27; length: 13; CDR3: ASRLGQGDFQPQH
J: TRBJ2-3; V: TRBV28; length: 13; CDR3: ASNPPPPETDTQY
J: TRBJ2-7; V: TRBV6-2/TRBV6-3; length: 14; CDR3: ASSPRGQGPSYEQY
J: TRBJ1-1; V: TRBV7-2; length: 11; CDR3: ASSRSRRGEAF
J: TRBJ2-5; V: TRBV19; length: 13; CDR3: ASSSATSGQETQY
J: TRBJ1-1; V: TRBV27; length: 11; CDR3: ASLKQGSTEAF
J: TRBJ2-5; V: TRBV19; length: 13; CDR3: ASRLTSGSEETQY
J: TRBJ2-2; V: TRBV19; length: 10; CDR3: ARTGNTGELF
J: TRBJ2-1; V: TRBV5-1; length: 15; CDR3: ASKVEGLGLAYNEQF
J: TRBJ2-3; V: TRBV2; length: 10; CDR3: ASSAGPDTQY
J: TRBJ1-6; V: TRBV10-3; length: 12; CDR3: AISGLASNSPLH
J: TRBJ2-3; V: TRBV28; length: 9; CDR3: TSSALVPQY
J: TRBJ1-4; V: TRBV12-5; length: 10; CDR3: ASGPSGEKLF
J: TRBJ2-5; V: TRBV20-1; length: 9; CDR3: SVDRVGTQY
J: TRBJ1-4; V: TRBV7-2; length: 12; CDR3: ASGLPGAREKLF
J: TRBJ1-1; V: TRBV28; length: 12; CDR3: ASSSPGSNTEAF
J: TRBJ2-3; V: TRBV28; length: 13; CDR3: ASSSPGQGTDTQY
J: TRBJ2-7; V: TRBV6-5; length: 12; CDR3: ASSYRDTNYEQY
J: TRBJ2-1; V: TRBV5-1; length: 13; CDR3: ASSTGTSGHNEQF
J: TRBJ1-2; V: TRBV11-3; length: 13; CDR3: ASSLGQTTNYGYT
J: TRBJ1-4; V: TRBV9; length: 13; CDR3: ASSAPGQGIEKLF
J: TRBJ1-2; V: TRBV28; length: 12; CDR3: ASSFSDRAYGYT
J: TRBJ1-1; V: TRBV28; length: 12; CDR3: ASRRQGEGLEAF
J: TRBJ2-7; V: TRBV5-1; length: 14; CDR3: ASSPLGQGAEDEQY
J: TRBJ2-2; V: TRBV28; length: 14; CDR3: ASSFLDRTGTGELF
J: TRBJ2-3; V: TRBV7-2; length: 13; CDR3: ASSLGAGGADTQY
J: TRBJ1-5; V: TRBV7-8; length: 12; CDR3: ASSPDRVYQPQH
J: TRBJ1-6; V: TRBV28; length: 13; CDR3: ASSLRAGGDSPLH
J: TRBJ2-5; V: TRBV19; length: 12; CDR3: ASSISVGRETQY
J: TRBJ2-7; V: TRBV28; length: 13; CDR3: ASSPGGGFSYEQY
J: TRBJ2-1; V: TRBV3-1/TRBV3-2; length: 11; CDR3: ASSQSGGNEQF
J: TRBJ2-1; V: TRBV11-3; length: 14; CDR3: ASSLRLAGGNNEQF
J: TRBJ1-2; V: TRBV24-1; length: 9; CDR3: ATSAGYGYT
J: TRBJ2-2; V: TRBV14; length: 13; CDR3: ASSASTGFAGELF
J: TRBJ1-3; V: TRBV5-6; length: 15; CDR3: ASSFDRTGKSGNTIY
J: TRBJ2-3; V: TRBV18; length: 14; CDR3: ASSPSPKRGTDTQY
J: TRBJ2-2; V: TRBV9; length: 13; CDR3: ASSAGDVRRGELF
J: TRBJ2-1; V: TRBV2; length: 14; CDR3: ASTWGGTTNHNEQF
J: TRBJ2-3; V: TRBV27; length: 14; CDR3: ASSRETSGGTDTQY
J: TRBJ2-3; V: TRBV24-1; length: 14; CDR3: ATSAGDRGATDTQY
J: TRBJ1-1; V: TRBV11-2; length: 11; CDR3: ASSYLGGQEAF
J: TRBJ1-5; V: TRBV7-8; length: 13; CDR3: ASSLGQGYNQPQH
J: TRBJ1-4; V: TRBV7-9; length: 14; CDR3: ASSLALGTGNEKLF
J: TRBJ1-1; V: TRBV28; length: 12; CDR3: ASSIPVTETEAF
J: TRBJ2-4; V: TRBV11-3; length: 14; CDR3: ASSLGGGGGRNIQY
J: TRBJ2-7; V: TRBV29-1; length: 14; CDR3: SVEVQDRPFSYEQY
J: TRBJ2-3; V: TRBV2; length: 16; CDR3: ASRDGLAGGLSTDTQY
J: TRBJ2-5; V: TRBV9; length: 10; CDR3: ASSVAGETQY
J: TRBJ2-5; V: TRBV5-1; length: 14; CDR3: ASSARPRDLPETQY
J: TRBJ2-5; V: TRBV7-6; length: 13; CDR3: ASSTGTDFQETQY
J: TRBJ2-7; V: TRBV25-1; length: 10; CDR3: ASSNRVYEQY
J: TRBJ1-2; V: TRBV19; length: 10; CDR3: ASSRQNYGYT
J: TRBJ2-2; V: TRBV12-5; length: 11; CDR3: ASGRDFTGELF
J: TRBJ2-2; V: TRBV4-1; length: 16; CDR3: ASSQGAGGPTNTGELF
J: TRBJ2-1; V: TRBV4-1; length: 16; CDR3: ASSQDQRGHLVYNEQF